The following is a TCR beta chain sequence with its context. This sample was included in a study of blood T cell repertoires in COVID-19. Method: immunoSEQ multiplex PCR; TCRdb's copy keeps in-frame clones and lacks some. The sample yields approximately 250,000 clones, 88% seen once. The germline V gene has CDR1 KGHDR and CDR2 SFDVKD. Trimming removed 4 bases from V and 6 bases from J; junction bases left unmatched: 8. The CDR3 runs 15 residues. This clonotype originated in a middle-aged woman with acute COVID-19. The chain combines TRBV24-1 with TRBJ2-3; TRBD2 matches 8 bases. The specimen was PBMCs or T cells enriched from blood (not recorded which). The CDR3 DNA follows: TGTGCCACCAGTGACCTCAGCGGGAGAGGGGATACGCAGTATTTT. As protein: CATSDLSGRGDTQYF.